The clone carrying this T cell receptor (beta chain) appeared a few times. This specimen comes from a study of blood T cell repertoires in COVID-19. Whole-study context: From the United States, Italy and Spain came samples of acute and convalescent COVID-19.

Seattle participants joined during active infection and were tracked over time. CDR3 length: 14 residues. The J segment lost 6 bases and the V segment lost 0 bases, leaving 4 bases of the junction unmatched. Sequenced by immunoSEQ multiplex PCR; TCRdb stores in-frame clones only, minus some. The sample contains 80,000 to 100,000 clones, 74% of which appear only once. The sample consisted of peripheral blood. The rearrangement uses TRBV5-3 and TRBJ1-1, with 8 bases fitting TRBD1. TRBV5-3 carries the ORF label, with uncertain function. This clonotype was sampled from a man aged 65 to 79 with COVID-19, enrolled during active disease. CDR3 in amino acids: CARSLGQGFSEAFF. CDR3 DNA sequence: TGTGCCAGAAGCTTGGGACAGGGGTTTTCTGAAGCTTTCTTT.